This T cell receptor beta chain was sequenced during a study of PD-L1 blockade in urothelial cancer. Overall study context: Patients with male sex and bladder-origin urothelial cancer accounted for about 85% of the roughly 30 enrolled. At 6 weeks and at 3 weeks (second dose) after treatment start, blood was analyzed. T cell content in blood samples showed a median of around 150,000.

Time point meaning: peripheral blood 6 weeks after treatment start. A total of 1 to 8 samples per patient were collected pretreatment and on-treatment. The assay was immunoSEQ multiplex PCR, and TCRdb's table has in-frame clones only and misses some. Of 35,000 to 50,000 clones in the sample, roughly four fifths were seen once. J lost 7 bases, V lost 0 bases, and 11 bases had no gene match. Germline V CDR1 and CDR2: LGHNA, YNFKEQ. CDR3 length: 16 amino acids. Sequences were derived from PBMCs, sampled around atezolizumab (anti-PD-L1) treatment. The rearrangement uses TRBV4-2 and TRBJ1-2; 7 bases are shared with TRBD1. This sequence originates from a man in his sixties with urothelial cancer. CDR3 sequence reads: CASSQEVRTGAGGYTF. The CDR3, as DNA: TGTGCCAGCAGCCAAGAGGTACGAACAGGGGCCGGTGGCTACACCTTC.